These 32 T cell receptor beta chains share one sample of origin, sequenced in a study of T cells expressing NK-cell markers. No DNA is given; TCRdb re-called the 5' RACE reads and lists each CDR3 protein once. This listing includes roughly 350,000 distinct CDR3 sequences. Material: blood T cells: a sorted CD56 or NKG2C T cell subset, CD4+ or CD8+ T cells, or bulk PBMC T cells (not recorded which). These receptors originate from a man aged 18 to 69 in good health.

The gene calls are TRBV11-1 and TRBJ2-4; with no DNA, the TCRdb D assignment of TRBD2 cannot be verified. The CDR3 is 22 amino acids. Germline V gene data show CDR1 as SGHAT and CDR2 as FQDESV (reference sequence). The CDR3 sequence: CASSLAYAVRLAGTLAKNIQYF.

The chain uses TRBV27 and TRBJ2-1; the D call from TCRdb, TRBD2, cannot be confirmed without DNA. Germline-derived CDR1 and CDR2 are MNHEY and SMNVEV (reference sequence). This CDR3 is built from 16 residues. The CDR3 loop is CASSTQTSGRGNEQFF.

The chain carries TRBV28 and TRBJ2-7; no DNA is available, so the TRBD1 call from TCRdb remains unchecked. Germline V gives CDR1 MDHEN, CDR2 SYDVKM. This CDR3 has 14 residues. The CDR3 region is CASSRQGLMSEQYF.

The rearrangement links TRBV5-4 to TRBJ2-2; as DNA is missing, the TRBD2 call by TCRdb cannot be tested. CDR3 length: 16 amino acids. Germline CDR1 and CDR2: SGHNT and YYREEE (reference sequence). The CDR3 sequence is CASSLALRGYTGELFF.

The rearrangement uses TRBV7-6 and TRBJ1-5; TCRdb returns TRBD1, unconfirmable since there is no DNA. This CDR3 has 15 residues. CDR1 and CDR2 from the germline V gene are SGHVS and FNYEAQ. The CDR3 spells CASSLGSRVDQPQHF. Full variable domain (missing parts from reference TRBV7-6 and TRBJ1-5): GAGVSQSPRYKVTKRGQDVALRCDPISGHVSLYWYRQALGQGPEFLTYFNYEAQQDKSGLPNDRFSAERPEGSISTLTIQRTEQRDSAMYRCASSLGSRVDQPQHFGDGTRLSIL.

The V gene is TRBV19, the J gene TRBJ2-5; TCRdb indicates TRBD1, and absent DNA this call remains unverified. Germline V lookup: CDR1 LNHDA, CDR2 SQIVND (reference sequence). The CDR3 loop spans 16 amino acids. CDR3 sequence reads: CASSTRPGHPRETQYF. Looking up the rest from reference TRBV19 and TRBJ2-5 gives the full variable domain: DGGITQSPKYLFRKEGQNVTLSCEQNLNHDAMYWYRQDPGQGLRLIYYSQIVNDFQKGDIAEGYSVSREKKESFPLTVTSAQKNPTAFYLCASSTRPGHPRETQYFGPGTRLLVL.

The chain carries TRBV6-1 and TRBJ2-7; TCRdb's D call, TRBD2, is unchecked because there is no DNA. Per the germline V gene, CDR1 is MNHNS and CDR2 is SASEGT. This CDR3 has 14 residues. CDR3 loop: CASSSGTSGLRQYF.

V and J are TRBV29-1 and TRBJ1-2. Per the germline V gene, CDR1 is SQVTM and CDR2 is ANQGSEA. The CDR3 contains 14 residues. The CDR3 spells CSVEGINPHYGYTF.

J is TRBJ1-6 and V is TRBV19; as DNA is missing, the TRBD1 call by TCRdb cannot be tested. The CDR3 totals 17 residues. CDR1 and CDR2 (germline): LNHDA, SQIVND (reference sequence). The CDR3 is CASSFSGQGAGGSPLHF.

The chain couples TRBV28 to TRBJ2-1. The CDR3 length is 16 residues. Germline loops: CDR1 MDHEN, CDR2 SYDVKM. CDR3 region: CASTSFGITTYNEQFF.

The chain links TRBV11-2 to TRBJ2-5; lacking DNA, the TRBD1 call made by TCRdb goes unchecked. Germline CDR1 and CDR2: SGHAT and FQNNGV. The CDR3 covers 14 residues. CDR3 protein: CASSLTTLGETQYF.

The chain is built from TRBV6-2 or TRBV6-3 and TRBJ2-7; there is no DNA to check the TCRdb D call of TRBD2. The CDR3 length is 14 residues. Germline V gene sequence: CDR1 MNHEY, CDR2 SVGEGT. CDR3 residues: CASSYSGTLPQQYF.

The CDR3 sequence: CASSTRTGGGTEAFF. This chain uses TRBV12-3 or TRBV12-4 with TRBJ1-1; absent DNA, TCRdb's TRBD1 call cannot be checked. CDR3 size: 15 residues.

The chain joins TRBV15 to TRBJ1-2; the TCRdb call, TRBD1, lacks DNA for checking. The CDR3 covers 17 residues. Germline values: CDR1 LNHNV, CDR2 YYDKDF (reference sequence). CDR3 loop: CATSRDLGGGANYGYTF.

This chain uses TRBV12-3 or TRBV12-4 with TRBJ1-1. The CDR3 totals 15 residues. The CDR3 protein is CASSFQVLMNTEAFF.

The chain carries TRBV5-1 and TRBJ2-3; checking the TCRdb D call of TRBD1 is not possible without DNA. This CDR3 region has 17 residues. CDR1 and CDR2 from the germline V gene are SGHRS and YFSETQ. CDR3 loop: CASSLEGFSPSTDTQYF. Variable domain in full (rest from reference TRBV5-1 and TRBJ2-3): KAGVTQTPRYLIKTRGQQVTLSCSPISGHRSVSWYQQTPGQGLQFLFEYFSETQRNKGNFPGRFSGRQFSNSRSEMNVSTLELGDSALYLCASSLEGFSPSTDTQYFGPGTRLTVL.

CDR3: CASSLGDRRNTDTQYF. This chain connects TRBV12-3 or TRBV12-4 to TRBJ2-3; absent DNA, TCRdb's TRBD1 call cannot be checked. The CDR3 is 16 residues long.

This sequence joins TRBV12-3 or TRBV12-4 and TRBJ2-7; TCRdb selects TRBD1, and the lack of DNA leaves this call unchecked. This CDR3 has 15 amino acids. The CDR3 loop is CASSAWGGIAYEQYF.

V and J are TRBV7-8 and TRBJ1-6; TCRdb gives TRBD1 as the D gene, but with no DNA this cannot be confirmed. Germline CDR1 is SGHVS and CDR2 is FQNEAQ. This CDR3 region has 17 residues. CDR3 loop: CASSLNRVLGYNSPLHF.

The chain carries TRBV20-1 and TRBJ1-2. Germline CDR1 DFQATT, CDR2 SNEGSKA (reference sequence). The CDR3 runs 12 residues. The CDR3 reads CSASEEGWGYTF.

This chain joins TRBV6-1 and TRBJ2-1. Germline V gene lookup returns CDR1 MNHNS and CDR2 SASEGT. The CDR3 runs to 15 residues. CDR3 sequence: CASSEAWAGYNEQFF.

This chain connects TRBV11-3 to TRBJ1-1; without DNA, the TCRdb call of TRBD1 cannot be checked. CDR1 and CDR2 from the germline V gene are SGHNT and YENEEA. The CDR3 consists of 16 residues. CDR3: CASSLGTGGMDTEAFF. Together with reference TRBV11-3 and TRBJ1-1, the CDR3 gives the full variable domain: EAGVVQSPRYKIIEKKQPVAFWCNPISGHNTLYWYLQNLGQGPELLIRYENEEAVDDSQLPKDRFSAERLKGVDSTLKIQPAELGDSAVYLCASSLGTGGMDTEAFFGQGTRLTVV.

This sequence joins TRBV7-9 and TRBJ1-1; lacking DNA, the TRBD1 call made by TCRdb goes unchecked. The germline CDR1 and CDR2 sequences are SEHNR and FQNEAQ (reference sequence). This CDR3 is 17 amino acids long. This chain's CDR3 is CASSSRGVHRVNTEAFF.

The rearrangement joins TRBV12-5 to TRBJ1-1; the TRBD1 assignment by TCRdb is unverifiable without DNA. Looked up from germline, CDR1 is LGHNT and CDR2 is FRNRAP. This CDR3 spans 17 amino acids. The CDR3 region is CASGPKQGAQMNTEAFF.

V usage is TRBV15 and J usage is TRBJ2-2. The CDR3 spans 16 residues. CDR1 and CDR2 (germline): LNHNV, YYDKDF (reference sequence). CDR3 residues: CATSRDNKWDTGELFF. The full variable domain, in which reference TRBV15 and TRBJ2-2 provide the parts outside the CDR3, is DAMVIQNPRYQVTQFGKPVTLSCSQTLNHNVMYWYQQKSSQAPKLLFHYYDKDFNNEADTPDNFQSRRPNTSFCFLDIRSPGLGDTAMYLCATSRDNKWDTGELFFGEGSRLTVL.

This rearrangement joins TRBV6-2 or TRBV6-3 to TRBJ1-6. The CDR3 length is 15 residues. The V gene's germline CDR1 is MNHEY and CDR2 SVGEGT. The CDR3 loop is CASSLTPRTRSPLHF.

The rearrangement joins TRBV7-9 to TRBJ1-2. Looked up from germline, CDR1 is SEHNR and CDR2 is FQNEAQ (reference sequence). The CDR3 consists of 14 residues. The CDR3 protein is CASSLALTSYGYTF.

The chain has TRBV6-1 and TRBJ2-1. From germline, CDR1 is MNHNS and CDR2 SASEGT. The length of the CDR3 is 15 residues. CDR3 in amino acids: CASRADRGSYNEQFF.

CDR3 loop: CSVEGVAGGKNNEQFF. The V and J genes are TRBV29-1 and TRBJ2-1; the D call of TRBD2 rests on TCRdb alone, since no DNA is present to check it. Germline assignment: CDR1 SQVTM and CDR2 ANQGSEA. This CDR3 contains 16 residues.

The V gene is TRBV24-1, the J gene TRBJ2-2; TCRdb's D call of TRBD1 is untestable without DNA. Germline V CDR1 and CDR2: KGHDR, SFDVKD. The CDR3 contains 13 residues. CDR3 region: CAKAYRDTGELFF.

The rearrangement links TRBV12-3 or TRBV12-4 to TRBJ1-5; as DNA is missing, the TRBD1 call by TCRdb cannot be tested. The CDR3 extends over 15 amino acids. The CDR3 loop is CASTRGGTGLQPQHF.

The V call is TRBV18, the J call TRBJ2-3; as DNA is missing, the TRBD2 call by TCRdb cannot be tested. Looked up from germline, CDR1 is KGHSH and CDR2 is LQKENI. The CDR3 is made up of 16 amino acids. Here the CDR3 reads CASSSRGSGPTDTQYF.